This T cell receptor (beta chain) comes out of a study of blood T cells in healthy people across ages. General study results and limits: Higher diversity, along with more naive CD4+ cells, distinguished long-lived donors from aged donors.

The V end lost 8 bases, the J end lost 0 bases, and 2 bases lay between the germline ends. CDR1 SNHLY and CDR2 FYNNEI come from the germline V gene. The CDR3 totals 11 residues. Regarding this clonotype: No antigen is known for it.

Next came a second PCR, run for about 6 to 11 cycles, which used a sample-barcoded 5' primer along with a J-beta primer mix. TCRdb reanalysed the 5' RACE reads using MiXCR and keeps one entry per CDR3 protein. The sample holds around 1,000,000 distinct CDR3 sequences, approximately 25% seen once. The sample was also reused in another study, on T cells of mothers and their children.

The gene calls are TRBV2 and TRBJ2-1; no clear D. This clonotype originated in a girl under 10 years old in good health. The sample comprised blood. CDR3 region: CASFSYNEQFF. The CDR3 coding sequence is TGTGCCAGCTTCTCCTACAATGAGCAGTTCTTC. Filled out from reference TRBV2 and TRBJ2-1, the complete variable domain reads EPEVTQTPSHQVTQMGQEVILRCVPISNHLYFYWYRQILGQKVEFLVSFYNNEISEKSEIFDDQFSVERPDGSNFTLKIRSTKLEDSAMYFCASFSYNEQFFGPGTRLTVL.